This entry describes one TCR beta chain. Some clones are missing from TCRdb's copy, which holds only in-frame ones; the method was immunoSEQ multiplex PCR. The profile shows 35,000 to 45,000 clones, 86% of them singletons. These data originate in a study of OX40 agonist ivuxolimab in advanced cancers. The sample consisted of CD4+ or CD8+ T cells sorted from blood, taken in a trial of the OX40 agonist ivuxolimab. This sequence originates from an adult with an advanced solid tumor such as melanoma, head and neck, liver or kidney cancer.

CDR3 protein: CASSQEREYSNQPQHF. DNA for the CDR3: TGTGCCAGCAGCCAGGAAAGGGAGTATAGCAATCAGCCCCAGCATTTT. The V call is TRBV4-2, the J call TRBJ1-5; no definite D call. CDR3 length equals 16 residues. V was clipped by 3 bases and J by 0 bases, with 12 bases between them. From germline, CDR1 is LGHNA and CDR2 YNFKEQ.